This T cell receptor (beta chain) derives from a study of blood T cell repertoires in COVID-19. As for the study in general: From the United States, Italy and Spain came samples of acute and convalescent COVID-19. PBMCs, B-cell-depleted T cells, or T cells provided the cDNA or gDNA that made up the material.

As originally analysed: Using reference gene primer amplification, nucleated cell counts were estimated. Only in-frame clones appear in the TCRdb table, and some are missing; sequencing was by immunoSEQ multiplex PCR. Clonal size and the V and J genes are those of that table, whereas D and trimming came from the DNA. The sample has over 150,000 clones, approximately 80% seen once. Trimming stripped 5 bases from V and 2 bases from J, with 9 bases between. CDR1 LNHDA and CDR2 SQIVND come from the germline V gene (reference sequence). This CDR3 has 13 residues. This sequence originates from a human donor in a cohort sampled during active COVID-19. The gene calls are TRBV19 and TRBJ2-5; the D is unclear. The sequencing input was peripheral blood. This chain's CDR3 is CASSQSVQETQYF. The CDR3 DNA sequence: TGTGCCAGTAGTCAATCGGTTCAAGAGACCCAGTACTTC.